This T cell receptor beta chain was sequenced during a study of long-term antiretroviral therapy in people with HIV. The CDR3 is 13 amino acids. Germline CDR1 MGHRA, CDR2 YSYEKL. V was shortened by 4 bases and J by 1 base, with 7 bases between the two germline ends. The immunoSEQ assay was v3.0, run at survey level. Libraries were prepared by immunoSEQ multiplex PCR; TCRdb keeps only in-frame clonotypes and omits some of them. The sample lists around 20,000 clones, about 81% occurring once. In its sample, this clone was seen once. Its specificity is unknown. General study points: Clonal populations expanded prior to ART predominated within the repertoire at all time points.

This sequence was found in a man aged 18 to 30 with HIV. The specimen comprised unsorted PBMCs, sampled 0.9 years after starting antiretroviral therapy. V is TRBV4-1 and J is TRBJ1-1; D gene ambiguous. The CDR3 DNA follows: TGCGCCAGCAGCCGTTTACGGAACACTGAAGCTTTCTTT. Its translation is CASSRLRNTEAFF.